This T cell receptor beta chain was sequenced in a study of cytomegalovirus exposure and HLA in healthy donors. Study results and caveats: The study had only CMV serostatus as immune exposure information.

The PCR ran on 60 Vbeta and 13 Jbeta primers. Authors' processing steps: Unique TCR beta chains totaled some 78 million in a later count, with around 11 million of them shared. The method was immunoSEQ multiplex PCR; TCRdb's version includes in-frame clones alone and lacks a portion of them. The DNA was the basis for D and trimming; V, J and clone size are from that table. In all, the sample yields some 200,000 clones. A remark on this clone: Its specificity is unknown.

The CDR3 length is 14 residues. The germline CDR1 and CDR2 sequences are SEHNR and FQNEAQ (reference sequence). Trimming took 1 base from V and 1 from J, leaving 7 bases between them. Sequencing input: PBMCs. This clonotype originated in a man aged 25-40 years in good health and CMV-seronegative. The chain joins TRBV7-9 to TRBJ1-1; TRBD1 might be the D (6 bases). CDR3: CASSLGTANTEAFF. The CDR3, as DNA: TGTGCCAGCAGCTTAGGGACAGCGAACACTGAAGCTTTCTTT.